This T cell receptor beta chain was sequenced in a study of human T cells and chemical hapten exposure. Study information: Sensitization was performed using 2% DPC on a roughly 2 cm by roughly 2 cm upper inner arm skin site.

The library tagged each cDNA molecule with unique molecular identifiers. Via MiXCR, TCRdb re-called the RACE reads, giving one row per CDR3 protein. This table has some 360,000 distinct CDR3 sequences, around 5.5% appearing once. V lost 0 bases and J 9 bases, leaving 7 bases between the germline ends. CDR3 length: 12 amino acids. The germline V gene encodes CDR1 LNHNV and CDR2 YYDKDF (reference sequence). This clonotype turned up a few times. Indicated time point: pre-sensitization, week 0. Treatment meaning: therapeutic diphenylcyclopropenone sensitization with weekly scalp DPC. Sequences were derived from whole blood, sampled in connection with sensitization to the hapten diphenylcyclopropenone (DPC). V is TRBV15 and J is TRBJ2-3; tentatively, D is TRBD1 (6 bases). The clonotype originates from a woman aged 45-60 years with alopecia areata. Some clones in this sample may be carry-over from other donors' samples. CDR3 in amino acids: CATSRDRGTQYF. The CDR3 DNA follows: TGTGCCACCAGCAGAGACAGGGGAACGCAGTATTTT.